The 3 T cell receptor beta chains below come from one sample, sequenced in a study of vaccination and CD4 T cells after COVID-19. These receptors are not linked to any known antigen. With the Oncomine TCR Beta short-read assay, DNA from cultured CD4+ T cells was sequenced. TCRdb re-called the PCR reads through MiXCR, storing one row per CDR3 protein. This table has approximately 9,300 distinct CDR3 sequences, over 65% appearing once. Sample treatment: roughly 11-day PBMC culture with coronavirus spike peptide pools or control peptides (ViraFEST assay). Sequencing was carried out using CD4+ T cells from blood, cultured in vitro. The receptors shown here come from a human donor who had recovered from COVID-19.

This clonotype has only a few counts. This chain uses TRBV6-1 with TRBJ1-5, with D perhaps matching TRBD1 (5 bases). This CDR3 has 13 residues. Trimming pared 6 bases from V and 4 bases from J, leaving 10 bases between. CDR1 and CDR2 (germline): MNHNS, SASEGT. Here the CDR3 reads CASRTGLNQPQHF. Here the CDR3 DNA reads TGTGCCAGCAGAACGGGGCTTAATCAGCCCCAGCATTTT.

The CDR3 DNA is TGTGCCAGCAGTGTTCGAGGGGAGATGGATACGCAGTATTTT. Protein: CASSVRGEMDTQYF. V gene TRBV2 combines with J gene TRBJ2-3; D tentatively fits TRBD1 or TRBD2 (5 bases each). Germline assignment: CDR1 SNHLY and CDR2 FYNNEI. The CDR3 sequence is 14 residues long. The V end lost 4 bases, the J end lost 6 bases, and 14 bases lay between the germline ends.

The chain links TRBV6-2 or TRBV6-3 to TRBJ2-5; TRBD2 might be the D (7 bases). V dropped 2 bases and J dropped 0 bases, with 10 bases sitting between them. CDR1 is MNHEY and CDR2 is SVGEGT in the germline V gene. This CDR3 comprises 15 residues. As DNA, the CDR3 is TGTGCCAGCAGTTACGCGGGGGCCTACCAAGAGACCCAGTACTTC. It yields the protein CASSYAGAYQETQYF.